The 5 T cell receptor beta chains below were found in one sample sequenced in a study of cytomegalovirus exposure and HLA in healthy donors (dated by TCRdb to the late 2010s). Libraries were built with the immunoSEQ multiplex PCR assay. The source is immuneACCESS, and TCRdb retained only in-frame sequences with V and J called. Part of the clones is not carried over; for the studies checked, unresolved V genes explain less than half of this, and the remainder is unexplained. In this sample the table shows over 150,000 clones, more than 70% of which occur a single time. The top ten hold about 1.9% of the sample. The sample was PBMCs. All receptors derive from a human donor in good health.

The chain joins TRBV2 to TRBJ1-2, with 7 bases aligning to TRBD1. The germline CDR1 and CDR2 sequences are SNHLY and FYNNEI. CDR3 length: 11 residues. V shed 7 bases and J 8 bases; nucleotides not matched to a gene: 4. The CDR3 nucleotides read TGTGCCAGCAACACAGGGGAAGGCTACACCTTC. Protein: CASNTGEGYTF. Supplemented by reference TRBV2 and TRBJ1-2, the full variable domain reads EPEVTQTPSHQVTQMGQEVILRCVPISNHLYFYWYRQILGQKVEFLVSFYNNEISEKSEIFDDQFSVERPDGSNFTLKIRSTKLEDSAMYFCASNTGEGYTFGSGTRLTVV.

The gene calls are TRBV29-1 and TRBJ1-5; D perhaps matches TRBD1 (5 bases). The CDR3 has 13 amino acids. V lost 6 bases and J lost 2, with 11 bases in between. CDR1 and CDR2 (germline): SQVTM, ANQGSEA. The CDR3 is CSVKEGRNQPQHF. CDR3 nucleotides: TGCAGCGTCAAGGAGGGACGCAATCAGCCCCAGCATTTT.

This clone has more than one count but fewer than ten. This chain uses TRBV27 with TRBJ1-1; a possible D gene is TRBD1 (5 bases). This CDR3 contains 16 residues. The V gene's germline CDR1 is MNHEY and CDR2 SMNVEV (reference sequence). Trimming took off 2 bases at V and 0 bases at J, with 13 bases between the two ends. The chain's CDR3 is CASSLAFGGVNTEAFF. DNA of the CDR3: TGTGCCAGCAGTTTAGCCTTTGGGGGGGTGAACACTGAAGCTTTCTTT.

This chain uses TRBV19 with TRBJ1-5; D is ambiguous. The CDR3 consists of 15 residues. Per the germline V gene, CDR1 is LNHDA and CDR2 is SQIVND (reference sequence). The ends were cut back, 7 bases at V and 4 bases at J, with 17 bases in the middle. CDR3 protein: CASMGGRKSNQPQHF. Written as DNA, the CDR3 is TGTGCCAGTATGGGAGGCAGAAAGTCAAATCAGCCCCAGCATTTT.

This sequence joins TRBV19 and TRBJ2-1; D gene unclear. Germline V lookup: CDR1 LNHDA, CDR2 SQIVND (reference sequence). Between the trimmed V and J ends, which lost 4 bases and 4 bases, there was a span of 17 bases. This CDR3 region has 16 residues. CDR3 in amino acids: CASSTLGVSPYNEQFF. CDR3 DNA: TGTGCCAGTAGTACCCTAGGAGTATCTCCTTACAATGAGCAGTTCTTC.